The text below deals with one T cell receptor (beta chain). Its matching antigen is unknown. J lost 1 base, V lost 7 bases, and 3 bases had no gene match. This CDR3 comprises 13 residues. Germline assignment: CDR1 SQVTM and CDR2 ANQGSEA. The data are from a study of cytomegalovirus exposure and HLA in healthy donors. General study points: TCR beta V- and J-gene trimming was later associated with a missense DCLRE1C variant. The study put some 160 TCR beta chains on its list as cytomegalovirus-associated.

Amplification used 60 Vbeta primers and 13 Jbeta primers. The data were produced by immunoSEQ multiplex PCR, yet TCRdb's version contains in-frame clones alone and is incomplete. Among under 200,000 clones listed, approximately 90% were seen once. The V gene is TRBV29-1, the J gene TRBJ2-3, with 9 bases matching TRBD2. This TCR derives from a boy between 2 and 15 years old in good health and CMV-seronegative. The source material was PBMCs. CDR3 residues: CSAKRGGTDTQYF. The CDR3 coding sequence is TGCAGCGCAAAGCGGGGGGGCACAGATACGCAGTATTTT.